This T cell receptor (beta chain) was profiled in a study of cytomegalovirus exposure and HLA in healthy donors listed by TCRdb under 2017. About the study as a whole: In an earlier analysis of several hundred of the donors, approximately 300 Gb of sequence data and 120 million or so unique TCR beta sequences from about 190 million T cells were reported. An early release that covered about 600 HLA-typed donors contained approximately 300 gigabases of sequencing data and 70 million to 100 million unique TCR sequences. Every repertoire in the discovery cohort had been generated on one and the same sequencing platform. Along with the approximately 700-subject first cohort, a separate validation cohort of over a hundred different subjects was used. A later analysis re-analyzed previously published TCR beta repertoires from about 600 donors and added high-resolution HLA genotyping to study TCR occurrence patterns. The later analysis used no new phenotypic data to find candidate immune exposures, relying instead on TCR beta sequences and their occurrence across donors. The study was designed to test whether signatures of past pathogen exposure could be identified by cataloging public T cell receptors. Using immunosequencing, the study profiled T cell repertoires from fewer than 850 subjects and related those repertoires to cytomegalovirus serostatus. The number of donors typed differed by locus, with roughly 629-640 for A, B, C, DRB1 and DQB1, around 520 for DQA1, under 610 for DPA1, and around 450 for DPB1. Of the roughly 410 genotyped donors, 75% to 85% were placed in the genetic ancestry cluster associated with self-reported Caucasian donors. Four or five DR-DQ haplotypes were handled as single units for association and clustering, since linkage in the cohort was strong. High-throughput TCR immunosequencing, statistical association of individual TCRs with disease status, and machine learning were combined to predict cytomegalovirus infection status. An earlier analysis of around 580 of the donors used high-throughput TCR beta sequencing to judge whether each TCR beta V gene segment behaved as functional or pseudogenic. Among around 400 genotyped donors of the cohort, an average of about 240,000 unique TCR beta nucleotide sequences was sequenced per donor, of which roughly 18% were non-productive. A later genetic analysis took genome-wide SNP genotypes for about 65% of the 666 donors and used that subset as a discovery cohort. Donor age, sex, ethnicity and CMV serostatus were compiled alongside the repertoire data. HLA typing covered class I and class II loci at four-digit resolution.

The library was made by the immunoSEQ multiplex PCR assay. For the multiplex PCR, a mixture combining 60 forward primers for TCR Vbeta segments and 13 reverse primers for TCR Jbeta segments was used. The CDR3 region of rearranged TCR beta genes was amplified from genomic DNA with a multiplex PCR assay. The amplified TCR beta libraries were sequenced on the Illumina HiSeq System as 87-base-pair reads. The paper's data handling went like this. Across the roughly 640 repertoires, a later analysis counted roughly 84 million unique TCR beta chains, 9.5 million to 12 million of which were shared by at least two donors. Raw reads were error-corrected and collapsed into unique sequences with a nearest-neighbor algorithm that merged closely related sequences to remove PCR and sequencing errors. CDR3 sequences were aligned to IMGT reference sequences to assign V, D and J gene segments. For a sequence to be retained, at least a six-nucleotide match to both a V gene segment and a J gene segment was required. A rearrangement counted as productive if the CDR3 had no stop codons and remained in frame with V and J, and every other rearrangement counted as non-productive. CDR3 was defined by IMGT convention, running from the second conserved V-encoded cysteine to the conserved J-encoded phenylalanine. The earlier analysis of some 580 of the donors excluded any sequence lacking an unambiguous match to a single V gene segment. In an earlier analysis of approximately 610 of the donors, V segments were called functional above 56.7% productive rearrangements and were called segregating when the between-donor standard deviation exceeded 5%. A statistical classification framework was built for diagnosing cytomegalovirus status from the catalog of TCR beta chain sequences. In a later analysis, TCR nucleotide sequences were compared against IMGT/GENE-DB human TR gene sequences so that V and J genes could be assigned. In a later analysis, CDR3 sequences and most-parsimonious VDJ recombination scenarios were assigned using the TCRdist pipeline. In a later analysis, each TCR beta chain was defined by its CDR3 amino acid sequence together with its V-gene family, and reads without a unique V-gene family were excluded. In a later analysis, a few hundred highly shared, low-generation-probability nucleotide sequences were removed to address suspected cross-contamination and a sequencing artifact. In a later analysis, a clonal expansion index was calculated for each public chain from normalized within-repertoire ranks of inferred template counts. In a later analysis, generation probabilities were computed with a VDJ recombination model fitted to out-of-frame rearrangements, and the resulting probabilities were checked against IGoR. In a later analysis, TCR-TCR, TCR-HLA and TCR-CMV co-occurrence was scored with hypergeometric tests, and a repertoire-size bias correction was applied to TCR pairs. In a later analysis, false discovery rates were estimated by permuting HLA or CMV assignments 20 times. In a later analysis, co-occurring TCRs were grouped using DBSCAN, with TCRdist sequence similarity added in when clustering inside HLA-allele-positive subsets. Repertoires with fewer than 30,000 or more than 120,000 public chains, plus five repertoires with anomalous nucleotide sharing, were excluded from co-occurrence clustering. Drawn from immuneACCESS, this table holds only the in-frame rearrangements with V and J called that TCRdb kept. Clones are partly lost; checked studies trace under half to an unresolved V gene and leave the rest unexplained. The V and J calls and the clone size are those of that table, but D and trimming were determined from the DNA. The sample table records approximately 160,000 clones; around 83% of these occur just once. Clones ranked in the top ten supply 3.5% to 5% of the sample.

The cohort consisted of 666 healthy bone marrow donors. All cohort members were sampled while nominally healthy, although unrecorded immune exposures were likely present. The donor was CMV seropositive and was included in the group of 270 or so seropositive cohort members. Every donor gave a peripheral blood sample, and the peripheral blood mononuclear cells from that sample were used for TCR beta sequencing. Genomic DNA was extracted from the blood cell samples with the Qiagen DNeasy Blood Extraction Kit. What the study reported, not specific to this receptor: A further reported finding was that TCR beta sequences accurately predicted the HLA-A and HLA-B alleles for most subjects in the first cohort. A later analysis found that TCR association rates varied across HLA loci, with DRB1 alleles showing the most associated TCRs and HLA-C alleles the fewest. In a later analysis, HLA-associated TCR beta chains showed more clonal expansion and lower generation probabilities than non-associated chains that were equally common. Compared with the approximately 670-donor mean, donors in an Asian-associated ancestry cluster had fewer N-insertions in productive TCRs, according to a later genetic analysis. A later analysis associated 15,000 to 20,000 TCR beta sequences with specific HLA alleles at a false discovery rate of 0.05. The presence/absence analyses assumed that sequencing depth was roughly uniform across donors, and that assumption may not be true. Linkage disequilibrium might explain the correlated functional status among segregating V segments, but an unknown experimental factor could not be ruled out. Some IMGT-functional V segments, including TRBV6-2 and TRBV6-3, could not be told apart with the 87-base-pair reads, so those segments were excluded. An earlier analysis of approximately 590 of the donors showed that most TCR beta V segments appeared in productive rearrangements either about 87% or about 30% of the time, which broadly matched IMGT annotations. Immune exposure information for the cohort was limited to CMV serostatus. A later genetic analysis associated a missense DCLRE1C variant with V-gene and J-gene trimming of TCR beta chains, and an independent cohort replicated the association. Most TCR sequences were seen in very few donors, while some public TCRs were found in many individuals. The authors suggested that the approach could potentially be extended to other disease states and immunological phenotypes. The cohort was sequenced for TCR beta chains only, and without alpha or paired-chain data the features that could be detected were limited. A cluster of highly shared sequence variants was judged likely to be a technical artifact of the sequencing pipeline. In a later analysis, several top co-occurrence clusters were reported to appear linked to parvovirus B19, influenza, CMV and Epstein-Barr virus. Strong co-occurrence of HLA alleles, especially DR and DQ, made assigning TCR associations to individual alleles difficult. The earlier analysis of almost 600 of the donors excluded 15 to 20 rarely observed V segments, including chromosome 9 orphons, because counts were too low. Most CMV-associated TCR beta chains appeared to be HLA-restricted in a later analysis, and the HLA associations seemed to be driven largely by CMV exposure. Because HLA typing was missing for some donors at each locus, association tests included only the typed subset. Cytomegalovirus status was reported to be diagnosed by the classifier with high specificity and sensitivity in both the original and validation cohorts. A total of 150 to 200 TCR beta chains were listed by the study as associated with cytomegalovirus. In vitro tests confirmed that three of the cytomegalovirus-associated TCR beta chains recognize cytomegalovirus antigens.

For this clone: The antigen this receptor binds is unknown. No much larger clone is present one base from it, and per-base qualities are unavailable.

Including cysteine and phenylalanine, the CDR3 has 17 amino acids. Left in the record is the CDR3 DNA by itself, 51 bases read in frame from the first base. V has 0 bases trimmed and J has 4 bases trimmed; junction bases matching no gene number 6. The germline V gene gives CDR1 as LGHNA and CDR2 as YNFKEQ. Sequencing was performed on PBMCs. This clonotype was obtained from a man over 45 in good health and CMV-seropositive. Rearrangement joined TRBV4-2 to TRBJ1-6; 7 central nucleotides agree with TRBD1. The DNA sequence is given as TGTGCCAGCAGCCAAGAAACCTCAGGGGGATATAATTCACCCCTCCACTTT. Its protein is CASSQETSGGYNSPLHF.